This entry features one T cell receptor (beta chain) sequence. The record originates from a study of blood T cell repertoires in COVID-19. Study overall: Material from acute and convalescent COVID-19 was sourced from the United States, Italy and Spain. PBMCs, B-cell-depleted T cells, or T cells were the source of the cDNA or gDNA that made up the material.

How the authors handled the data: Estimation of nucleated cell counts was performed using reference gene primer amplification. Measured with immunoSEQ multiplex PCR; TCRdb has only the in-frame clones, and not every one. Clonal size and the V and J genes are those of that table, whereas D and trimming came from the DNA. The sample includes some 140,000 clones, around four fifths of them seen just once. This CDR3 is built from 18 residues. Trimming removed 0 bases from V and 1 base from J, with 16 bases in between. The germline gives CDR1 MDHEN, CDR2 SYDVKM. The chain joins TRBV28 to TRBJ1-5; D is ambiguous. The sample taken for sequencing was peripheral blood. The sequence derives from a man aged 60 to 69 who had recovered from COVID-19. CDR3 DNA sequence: TGTGCCAGCAGTTTATGGTTGACAACTGCCCCGAGCAATCAGCCCCAGCATTTT. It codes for CASSLWLTTAPSNQPQHF.